In this sample, the clone carrying this TCR beta chain turned up a few times. Its matching antigen is unknown. This sample stems from a study of beta chain features in type 1 diabetes. What was sequenced were expressed TCRB transcripts, since all of the isolated RNA had been reverse transcribed. Profiling relied on immunoSEQ multiplex PCR, and the TCRdb table lists in-frame clones only, not all of them. The table has some 200,000 clones, 16% seen once. The CDR3 sequence is 13 residues long. The ends were cut back, 3 bases at V and 4 bases at J, with 12 bases in the middle. Germline CDR1 SQVTM, CDR2 ANQGSEA. Study-wide results and limits: There was a moderate but significant shortening of TCRB CDR3s in all four CD4+ subsets of Type 1 diabetes patients. Compared with healthy donors, patients appeared to share more similar naive, central memory and regulatory TCRB repertoires. PCR, the amplification step, might favor shorter templates, equally in patients and controls.

The specimen sequenced was naive CD4+ T cells from blood. The TCR was taken from a man younger than 45 with type 1 diabetes. The genes are TRBV29-1 and TRBJ2-5; weak D call: TRBD2 (7 bases). The CDR3 DNA reads TGCAGCGTTGAGGGGGGGCGCAGAGAGACCCAGTACTTC. Its translation is CSVEGGRRETQYF.